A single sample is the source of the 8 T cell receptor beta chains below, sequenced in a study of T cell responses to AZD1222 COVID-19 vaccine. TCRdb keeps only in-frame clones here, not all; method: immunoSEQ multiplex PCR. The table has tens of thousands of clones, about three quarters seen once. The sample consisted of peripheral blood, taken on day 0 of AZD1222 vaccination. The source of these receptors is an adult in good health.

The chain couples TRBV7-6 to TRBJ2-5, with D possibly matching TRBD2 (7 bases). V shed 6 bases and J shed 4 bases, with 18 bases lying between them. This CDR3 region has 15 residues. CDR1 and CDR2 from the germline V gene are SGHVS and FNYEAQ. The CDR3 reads CASRQGLVGAETQYF. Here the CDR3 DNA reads TGTGCCAGCAGACAAGGACTAGTGGGGGCAGAGACCCAGTACTTC.

The CDR3 DNA reads as TGTGCCAGCAGCCTCCAGACAGGGATCCGTCAGCAGTACGTC. Translated, it gives CASSLQTGIRQQYV. V is TRBV5-5 and J is TRBJ2-7; the match to TRBD1 covers 7 bases. V shed 4 bases, J shed 8 bases, and the junction held 12 bases outside the gene matches. This CDR3 is 14 amino acids long. Per the germline V gene, CDR1 is SGHKS and CDR2 is YYEKEE (reference sequence).

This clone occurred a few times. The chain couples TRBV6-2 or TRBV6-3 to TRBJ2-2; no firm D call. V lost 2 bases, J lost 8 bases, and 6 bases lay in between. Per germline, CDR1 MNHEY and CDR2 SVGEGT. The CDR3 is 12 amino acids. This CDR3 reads CASSYPRGELFF. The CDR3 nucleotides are TGTGCCAGCAGTTACCCGCGTGGGGAGCTGTTTTTT.

The CDR3 reads CASSRTSTGELFF. CDR3 DNA: TGTGCCAGTAGCCGGACATCCACCGGGGAGCTGTTTTTT. The gene calls are TRBV19 and TRBJ2-2; maybe TRBD1 (5 bases). Germline V gene lookup returns CDR1 LNHDA and CDR2 SQIVND (reference sequence). The CDR3 length is 13 residues. Trimming removed 6 bases at V and 4 bases at J, with 9 bases between.

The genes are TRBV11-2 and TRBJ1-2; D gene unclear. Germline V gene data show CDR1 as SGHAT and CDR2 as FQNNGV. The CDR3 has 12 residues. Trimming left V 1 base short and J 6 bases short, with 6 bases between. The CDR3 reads CASSLGRHGYTF. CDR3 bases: TGTGCCAGCAGCTTAGGTCGCCATGGCTACACCTTC. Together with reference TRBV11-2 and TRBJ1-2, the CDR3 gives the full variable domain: EAGVAQSPRYKIIEKRQSVAFWCNPISGHATLYWYQQILGQGPKLLIQFQNNGVVDDSQLPKDRFSAERLKGVDSTLKIQPAKLEDSAVYLCASSLGRHGYTFGSGTRLTVV.

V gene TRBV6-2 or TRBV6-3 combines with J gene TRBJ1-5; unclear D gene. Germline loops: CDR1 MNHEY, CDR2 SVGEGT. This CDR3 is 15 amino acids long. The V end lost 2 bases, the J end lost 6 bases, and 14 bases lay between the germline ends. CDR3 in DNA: TGTGCCAGCAGTTACACTCCCCTACCAGGTCAGCCCCAGCATTTT. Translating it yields CASSYTPLPGQPQHF.

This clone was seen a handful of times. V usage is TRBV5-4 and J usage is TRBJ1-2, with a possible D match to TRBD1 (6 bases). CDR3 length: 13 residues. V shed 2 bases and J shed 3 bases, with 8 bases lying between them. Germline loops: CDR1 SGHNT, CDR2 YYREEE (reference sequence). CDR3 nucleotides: TGTGCCAGCAGCTTTAACAGGGACTATGGCTACACCTTC. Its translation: CASSFNRDYGYTF.

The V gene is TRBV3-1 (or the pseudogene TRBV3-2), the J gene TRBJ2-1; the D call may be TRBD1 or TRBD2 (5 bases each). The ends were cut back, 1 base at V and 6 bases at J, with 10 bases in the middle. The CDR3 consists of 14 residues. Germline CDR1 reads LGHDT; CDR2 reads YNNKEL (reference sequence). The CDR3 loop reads CASSQGVGGNEQFF. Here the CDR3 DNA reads TGTGCCAGCAGCCAAGGAGTTGGGGGCAATGAGCAGTTCTTC.